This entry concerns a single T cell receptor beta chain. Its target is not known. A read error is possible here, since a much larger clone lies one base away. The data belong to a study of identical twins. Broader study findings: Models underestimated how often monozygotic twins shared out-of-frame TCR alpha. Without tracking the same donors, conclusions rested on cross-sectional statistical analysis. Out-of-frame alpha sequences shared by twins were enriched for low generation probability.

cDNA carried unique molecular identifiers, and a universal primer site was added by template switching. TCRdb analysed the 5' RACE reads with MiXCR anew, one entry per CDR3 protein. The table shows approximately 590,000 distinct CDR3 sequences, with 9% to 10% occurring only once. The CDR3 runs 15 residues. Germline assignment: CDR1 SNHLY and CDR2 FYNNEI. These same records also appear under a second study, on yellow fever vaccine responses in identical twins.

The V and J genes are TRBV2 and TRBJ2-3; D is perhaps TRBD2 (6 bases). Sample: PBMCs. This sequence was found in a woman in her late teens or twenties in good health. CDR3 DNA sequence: TGTGCCATCAGTAAGGGCGGGGACCGCATAGATACGCAGTATTTT. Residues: CAISKGGDRIDTQYF.